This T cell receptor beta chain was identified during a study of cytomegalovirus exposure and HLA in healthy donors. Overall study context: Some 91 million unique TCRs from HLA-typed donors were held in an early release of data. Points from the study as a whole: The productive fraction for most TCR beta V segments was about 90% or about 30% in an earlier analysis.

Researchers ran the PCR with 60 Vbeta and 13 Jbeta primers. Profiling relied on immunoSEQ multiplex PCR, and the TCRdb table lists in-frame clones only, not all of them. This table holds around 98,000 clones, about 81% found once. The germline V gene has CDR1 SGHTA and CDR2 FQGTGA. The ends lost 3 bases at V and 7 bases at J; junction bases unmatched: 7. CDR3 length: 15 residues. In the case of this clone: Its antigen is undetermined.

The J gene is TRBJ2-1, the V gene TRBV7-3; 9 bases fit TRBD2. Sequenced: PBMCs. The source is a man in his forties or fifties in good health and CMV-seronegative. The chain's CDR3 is CASSLGGGAFNEQFF. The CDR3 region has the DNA TGTGCCAGCAGCTTGGGCGGGGGGGCCTTTAATGAGCAGTTCTTC.